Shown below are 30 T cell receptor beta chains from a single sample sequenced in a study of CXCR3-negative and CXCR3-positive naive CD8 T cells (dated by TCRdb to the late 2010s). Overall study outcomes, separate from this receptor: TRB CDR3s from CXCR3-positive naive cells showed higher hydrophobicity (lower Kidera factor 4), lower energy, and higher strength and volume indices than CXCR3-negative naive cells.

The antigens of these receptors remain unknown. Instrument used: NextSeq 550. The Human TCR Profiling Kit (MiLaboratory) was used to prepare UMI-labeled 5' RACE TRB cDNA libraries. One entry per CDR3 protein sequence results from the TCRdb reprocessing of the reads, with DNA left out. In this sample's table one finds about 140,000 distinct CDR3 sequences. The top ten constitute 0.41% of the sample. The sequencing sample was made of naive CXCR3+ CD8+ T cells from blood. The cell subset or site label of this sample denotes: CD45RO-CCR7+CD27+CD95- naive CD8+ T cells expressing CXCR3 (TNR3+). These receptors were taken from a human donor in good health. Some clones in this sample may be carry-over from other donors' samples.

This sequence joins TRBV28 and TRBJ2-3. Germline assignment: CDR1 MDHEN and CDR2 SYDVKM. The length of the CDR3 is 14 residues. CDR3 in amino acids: CASSLRLAPDTQYF.

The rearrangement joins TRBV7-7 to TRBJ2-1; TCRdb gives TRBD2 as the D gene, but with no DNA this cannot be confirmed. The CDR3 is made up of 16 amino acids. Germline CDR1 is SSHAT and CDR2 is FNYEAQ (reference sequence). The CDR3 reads CASSLEASGGGNEQFF.

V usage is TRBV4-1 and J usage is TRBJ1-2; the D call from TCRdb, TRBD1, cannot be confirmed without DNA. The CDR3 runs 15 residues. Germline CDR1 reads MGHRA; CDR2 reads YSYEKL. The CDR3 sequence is CASSPRQDLNYGYTF.

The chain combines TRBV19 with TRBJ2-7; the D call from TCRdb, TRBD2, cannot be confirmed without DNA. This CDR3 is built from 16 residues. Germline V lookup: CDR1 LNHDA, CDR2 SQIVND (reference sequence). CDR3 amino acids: CASSNPLLGIDYEQYF.

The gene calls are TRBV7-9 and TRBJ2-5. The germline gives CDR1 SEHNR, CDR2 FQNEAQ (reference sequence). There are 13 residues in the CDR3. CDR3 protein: CASSHPLEETQYF.

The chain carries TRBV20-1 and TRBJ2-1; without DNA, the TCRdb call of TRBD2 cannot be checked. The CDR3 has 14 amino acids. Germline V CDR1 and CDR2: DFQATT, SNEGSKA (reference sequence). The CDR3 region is CRTLDSSSYDEQFF.

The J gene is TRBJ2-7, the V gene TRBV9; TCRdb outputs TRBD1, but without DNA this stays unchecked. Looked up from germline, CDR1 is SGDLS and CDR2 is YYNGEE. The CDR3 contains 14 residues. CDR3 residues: CASSVDRGGYEQYF.

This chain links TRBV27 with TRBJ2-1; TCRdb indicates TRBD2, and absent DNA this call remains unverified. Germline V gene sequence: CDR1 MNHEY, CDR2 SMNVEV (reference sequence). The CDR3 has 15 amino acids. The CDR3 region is CASSLGTSGRNEQFF.

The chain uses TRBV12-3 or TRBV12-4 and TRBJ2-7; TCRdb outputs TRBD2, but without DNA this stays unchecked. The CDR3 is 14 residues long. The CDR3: CASSPTSGSHEQYF.

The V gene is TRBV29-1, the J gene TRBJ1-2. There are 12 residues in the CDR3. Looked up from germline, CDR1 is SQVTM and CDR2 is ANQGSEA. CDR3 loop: CSVETDNYGYTF. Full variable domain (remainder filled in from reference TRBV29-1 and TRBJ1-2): SAVISQKPSRDICQRGTSLTIQCQVDSQVTMMFWYRQQPGQSLTLIATANQGSEATYESGFVIDKFPISRPNLTFSTLTVSNMSPEDSSIYLCSVETDNYGYTFGSGTRLTVV.

CDR3 region: CASSFGTSEYEQYF. The chain joins TRBV28 to TRBJ2-7; there is no DNA to check the TCRdb D call of TRBD2. Germline loops: CDR1 MDHEN, CDR2 SYDVKM. CDR3 size: 14 residues.

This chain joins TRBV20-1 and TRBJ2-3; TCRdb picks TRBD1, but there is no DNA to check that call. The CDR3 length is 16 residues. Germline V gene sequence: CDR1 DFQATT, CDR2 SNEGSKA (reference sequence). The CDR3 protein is CSARDLSGGDTDTQYF.

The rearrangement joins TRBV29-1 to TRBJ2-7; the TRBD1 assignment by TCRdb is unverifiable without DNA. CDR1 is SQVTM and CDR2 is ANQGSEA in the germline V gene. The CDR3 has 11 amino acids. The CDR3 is CSVPTGGEQYF.

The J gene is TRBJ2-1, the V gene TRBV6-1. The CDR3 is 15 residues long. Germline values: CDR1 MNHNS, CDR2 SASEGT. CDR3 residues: CASSDDGGSSNEQFF.

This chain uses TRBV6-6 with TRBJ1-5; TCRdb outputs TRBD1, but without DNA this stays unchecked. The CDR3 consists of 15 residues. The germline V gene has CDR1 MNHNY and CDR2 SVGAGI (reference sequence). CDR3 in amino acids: CASTHFGQGDQPQHF.

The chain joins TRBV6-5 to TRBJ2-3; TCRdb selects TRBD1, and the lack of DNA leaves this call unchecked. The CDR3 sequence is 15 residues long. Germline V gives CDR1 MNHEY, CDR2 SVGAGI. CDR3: CASSPLPLGGDTQYF.

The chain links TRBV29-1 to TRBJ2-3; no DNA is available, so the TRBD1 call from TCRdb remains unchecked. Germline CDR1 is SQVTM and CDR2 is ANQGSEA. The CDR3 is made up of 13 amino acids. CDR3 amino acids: CSVEAQGDDTQYF.

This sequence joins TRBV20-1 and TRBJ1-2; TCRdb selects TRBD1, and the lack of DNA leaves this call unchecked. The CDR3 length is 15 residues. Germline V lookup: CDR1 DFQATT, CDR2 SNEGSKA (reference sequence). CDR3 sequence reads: CSARDPTGVPSGYTF.

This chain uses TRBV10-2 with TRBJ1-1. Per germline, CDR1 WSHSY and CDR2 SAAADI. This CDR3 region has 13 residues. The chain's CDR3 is CASSEYDQTEAFF.

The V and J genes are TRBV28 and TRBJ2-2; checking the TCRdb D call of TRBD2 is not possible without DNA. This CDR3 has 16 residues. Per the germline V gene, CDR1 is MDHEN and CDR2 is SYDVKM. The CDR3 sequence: CASSRAAGIGTGELFF.

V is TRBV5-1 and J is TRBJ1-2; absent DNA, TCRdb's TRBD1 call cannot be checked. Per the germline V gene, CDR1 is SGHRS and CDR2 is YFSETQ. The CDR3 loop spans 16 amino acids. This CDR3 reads CASSLVGANDVYGYTF.

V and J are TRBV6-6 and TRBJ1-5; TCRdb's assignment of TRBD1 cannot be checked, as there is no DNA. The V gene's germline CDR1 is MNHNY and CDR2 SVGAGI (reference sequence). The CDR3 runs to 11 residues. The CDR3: CATGTPRPQHF.

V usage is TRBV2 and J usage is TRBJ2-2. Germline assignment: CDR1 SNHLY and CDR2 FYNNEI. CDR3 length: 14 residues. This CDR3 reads CASSRGSGTGELFF. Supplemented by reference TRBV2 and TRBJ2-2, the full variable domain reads EPEVTQTPSHQVTQMGQEVILRCVPISNHLYFYWYRQILGQKVEFLVSFYNNEISEKSEIFDDQFSVERPDGSNFTLKIRSTKLEDSAMYFCASSRGSGTGELFFGEGSRLTVL.

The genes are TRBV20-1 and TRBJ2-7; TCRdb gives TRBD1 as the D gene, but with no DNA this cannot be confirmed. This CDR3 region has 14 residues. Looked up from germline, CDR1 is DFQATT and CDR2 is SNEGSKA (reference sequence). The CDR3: CSARVPTSFHEQYF.

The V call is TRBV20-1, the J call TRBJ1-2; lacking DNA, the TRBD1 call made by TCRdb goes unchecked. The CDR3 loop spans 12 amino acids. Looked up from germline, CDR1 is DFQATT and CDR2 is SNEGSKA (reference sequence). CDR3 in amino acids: CSASGLGVGYTF.

The CDR3 spells CASSYGRGFRTEAFF. J is TRBJ1-1 and V is TRBV6-5. CDR3 length: 15 residues. CDR1 MNHEY and CDR2 SVGAGI come from the germline V gene.

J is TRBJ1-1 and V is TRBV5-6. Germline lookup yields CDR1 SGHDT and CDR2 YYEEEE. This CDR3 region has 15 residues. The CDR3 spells CASSLPQSWNTEAFF. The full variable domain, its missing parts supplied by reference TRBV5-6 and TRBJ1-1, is DAGVTQSPTHLIKTRGQQVTLRCSPKSGHDTVSWYQQALGQGPQFIFQYYEEEERQRGNFPDRFSGHQFPNYSSELNVNALLLGDSALYLCASSLPQSWNTEAFFGQGTRLTVV.

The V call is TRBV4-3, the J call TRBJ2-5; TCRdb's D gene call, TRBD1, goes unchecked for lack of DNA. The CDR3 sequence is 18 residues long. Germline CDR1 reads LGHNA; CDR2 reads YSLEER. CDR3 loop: CASSQDWNSADSQETQYF.

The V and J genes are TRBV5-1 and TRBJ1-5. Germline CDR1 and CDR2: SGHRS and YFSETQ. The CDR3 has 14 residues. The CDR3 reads CASRSGLSDQPQHF.

The CDR3 loop reads CASSYSTAGYTGELFF. The chain carries TRBV6-5 and TRBJ2-2; the TRBD2 assignment by TCRdb is unverifiable without DNA. The CDR3 extends over 16 amino acids. In germline, CDR1 is MNHEY, CDR2 SVGAGI.